The source of this T cell receptor (beta chain) is a study of cytomegalovirus exposure and HLA in healthy donors. Study-level points and caveats: In a later analysis, at a false discovery rate of 0.05, roughly 16,000 TCR beta sequences matched HLA alleles. A link between a missense DCLRE1C variant and TCR beta V- and J-gene trimming emerged from a later analysis.

Germline values: CDR1 SEHNR, CDR2 FQNEAQ (reference sequence). V gave up 7 bases and J gave up 6 bases, with 25 bases separating them. The CDR3 has 17 residues. As concerns this clone: What it binds is unknown.

PCR involved 60 Vbeta and 13 Jbeta primers. TCRdb's copy holds only in-frame clones and misses some; the assay was immunoSEQ multiplex PCR. The sample lists about 120,000 clones; about 80% were seen once. Source material: PBMCs. The receptor was derived from a woman aged 60-70 years in good health and CMV-seropositive. This chain joins TRBV7-9 and TRBJ2-1, with D unclear. The CDR3 sequence is CASTPYGRSLSGNEQFF. In DNA, the CDR3 is TGTGCCAGCACCCCCTATGGGCGATCCCTTTCCGGCAATGAGCAGTTCTTC.